This TCR beta chain was identified in a study of cytomegalovirus exposure and HLA in healthy donors. The assay was immunoSEQ multiplex PCR, and TCRdb's table has in-frame clones only and misses some. Here the sample spans some 250,000 clones, roughly 90% being singletons. Trimming pared 3 bases from V and 3 bases from J, leaving 15 bases between. The CDR3 sequence is 16 residues long. Germline loops: CDR1 MNHEY, CDR2 SMNVEV (reference sequence). This sequence was found in a woman between 18 and 29 years old in good health and CMV-seronegative. The gene calls are TRBV27 and TRBJ2-1, with D possibly being TRBD2 (6 bases). Sequencing was done on a sample of PBMCs. DNA for the CDR3: TGTGCCAGCAGTTTGAACGGGGGAGACTACTACAATGAGCAGTTCTTC. Translating it yields CASSLNGGDYYNEQFF.